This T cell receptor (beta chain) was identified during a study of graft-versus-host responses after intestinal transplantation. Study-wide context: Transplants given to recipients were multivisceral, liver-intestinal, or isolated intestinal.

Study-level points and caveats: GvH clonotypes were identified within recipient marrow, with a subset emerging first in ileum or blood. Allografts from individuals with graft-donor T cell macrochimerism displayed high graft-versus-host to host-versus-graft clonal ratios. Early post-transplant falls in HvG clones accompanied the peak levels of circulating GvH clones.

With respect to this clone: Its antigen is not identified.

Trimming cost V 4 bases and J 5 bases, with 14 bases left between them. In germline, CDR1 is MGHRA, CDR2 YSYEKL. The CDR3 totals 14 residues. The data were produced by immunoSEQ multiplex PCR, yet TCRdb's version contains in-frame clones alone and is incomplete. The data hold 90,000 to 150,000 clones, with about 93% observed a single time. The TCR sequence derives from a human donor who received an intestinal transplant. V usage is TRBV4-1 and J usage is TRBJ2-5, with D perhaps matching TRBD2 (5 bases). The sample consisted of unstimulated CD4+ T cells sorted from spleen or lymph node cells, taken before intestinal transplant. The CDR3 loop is CASSPGLPRETQYF. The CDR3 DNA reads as TGCGCCAGCAGCCCCGGACTCCCGAGGGAGACCCAGTACTTC.